This entry lists 8 T cell receptor beta chains sequenced from one sample in a study. One entry per CDR3 protein results from TCRdb running MiXCR on the 5' RACE reads. The table records 52,000 or so distinct CDR3 sequences, around 21% of them present only once. Treg sorting used a CD4+CD25+CD127-/low gate. The sample consisted of tumor-infiltrating Tregs sorted from the breast tumor. The receptors stem from a female donor with breast cancer.

The rearrangement links TRBV7-2 to TRBJ1-2, with D possibly TRBD1 on 5 matching bases. Germline CDR1 reads SGHTA; CDR2 reads FQGNSA. The CDR3 consists of 19 residues. Trimming took 5 bases from V and 0 from J, leaving 25 bases between them. The CDR3 DNA sequence: TGTGCCAGCAGCCCTACTCGAGCTGGACCAGGGCTTGCTAACTATGGCTACACCTTC. Its translation is CASSPTRAGPGLANYGYTF.

Of note for this clonotype: A much larger clone lies a single base off, so this may be a read error. The CDR3 protein is CARLSDRGDQPQHF. The CDR3 nucleotides read TGTGCCCGCCTATCTGACAGGGGGGATCAGCCCCAGCATTTT. The genes are TRBV6-6 and TRBJ1-5, with 9 bases matching TRBD1. The germline V gene encodes CDR1 MNHNY and CDR2 SVGAGI (reference sequence). V lost 11 bases to trimming and J lost 5 bases; unmatched junction nucleotides: 10. The CDR3 sequence is 14 residues long.

This clonotype has at least ten counts. The chain has TRBV9 and TRBJ1-2, with D hard to call. V was cut by 3 bases and J by 6 bases, with 9 bases left in between. The CDR3 contains 12 residues. The germline V gene encodes CDR1 SGDLS and CDR2 YYNGEE. For the CDR3, the DNA is TGTGCCAGCAGCGCGGGTAGCCATGGCTACACCTTC. Protein: CASSAGSHGYTF.

Within the sample, this clonotype is medium-sized. The rearrangement uses TRBV20-1 and TRBJ2-5; unclear D gene. The CDR3 is 14 amino acids. The germline V and J ends were trimmed by 5 bases and 1 base, with 14 bases remaining between them. Looked up from germline, CDR1 is DFQATT and CDR2 is SNEGSKA (reference sequence). CDR3 coding DNA: TGCAGTGCTCCACGACCTCCCACCCAAGAGACCCAGTACTTC. It is translated as CSAPRPPTQETQYF.

J is TRBJ1-1 and V is TRBV7-9; D is possibly TRBD1 (5 bases). CDR1 and CDR2 (germline): SEHNR, FQNEAQ (reference sequence). The V gene lost 5 bases and the J gene lost 1 base, with 20 bases spanning the gap. CDR3 size: 17 residues. The CDR3 spells CASSPGGTGRRNTEAFF. CDR3 in DNA: TGTGCCAGCAGCCCCGGCGGGACGGGCCGAAGGAACACTGAAGCTTTCTTT.

The chain couples TRBV20-1 to TRBJ2-1; either TRBD1 or TRBD2 may supply D (6 bases each). V shed 6 bases and J shed 13 bases, with 16 bases lying between them. There are 11 residues in the CDR3. Germline values: CDR1 DFQATT, CDR2 SNEGSKA (reference sequence). DNA of the CDR3: TGCAGTGCGGCGGGACACCGAGGCCAGTTCTTC. It codes for CSAAGHRGQFF.

V is TRBV7-2 and J is TRBJ2-3; D may be TRBD2 (7 bases). Germline V lookup: CDR1 SGHTA, CDR2 FQGNSA. The CDR3 runs 15 residues. Trimming removed 4 bases at V and 5 bases at J, with 16 bases between. CDR3 sequence: CASSYEGGGGDTQYF. The CDR3, as DNA: TGTGCCAGCAGCTATGAGGGGGGAGGGGGAGATACGCAGTATTTT.

This chain uses TRBV7-9 with TRBJ2-3; TRBD2 agrees at 14 bases. The V gene's germline CDR1 is SEHNR and CDR2 FQNEAQ (reference sequence). This CDR3 is 17 amino acids long. V was pared by 5 bases and J by 3 bases, with 7 bases of the junction left unmatched. This CDR3 is CASSLGTSGSRTDTQYF. In nucleotides, the CDR3 is TGTGCCAGCAGCCTTGGGACTAGCGGGAGTCGTACAGATACGCAGTATTTT.